The clone carrying this T cell receptor beta chain has a handful of counts. Its antigen is unidentified. Unique molecular identifiers were incorporated into the prepared TCRbeta library. TCRdb passed the PCR reads through MiXCR, listing each CDR3 protein once. This sample has about 200,000 distinct CDR3 sequences, with under 8.5% found just once. The sample is drawn from a study of T-cell reconstitution after alpha-beta-depleted transplantation in children. Study-wide results and caveats: From surviving recipient T cells and thymic progenitors came the high day-60 TCRbeta diversity observed in some patients. Expanded clones from the graft, numbering several hundred, reportedly supplied alpha-beta T cells about two months after transplant. One year after transplant, T-cell counts and diversity came mostly from newly produced T cells.

The V gene's germline CDR1 is SQVTM and CDR2 ANQGSEA. The CDR3 contains 12 residues. Trimming shortened V by 4 bases and J by 3 bases, and 10 bases separated the two germline ends. The sample in question was PBMCs, mostly from graft donor cells, obtained 360 days after TCRalphabeta/CD19-depleted stem cell transplant. V is TRBV29-1 and J is TRBJ2-7, with TRBD1 as a possible D gene (6 bases). This clonotype was sampled from a male patient aged 2 to 9 who had a stem cell transplant for acute myeloid leukemia, so the T cells may come from the graft donor. For the CDR3, the DNA is TGCAGCGTTGTAGGCAGGGGCTACGAGCAGTACTTC. This sequence encodes CSVVGRGYEQYF.